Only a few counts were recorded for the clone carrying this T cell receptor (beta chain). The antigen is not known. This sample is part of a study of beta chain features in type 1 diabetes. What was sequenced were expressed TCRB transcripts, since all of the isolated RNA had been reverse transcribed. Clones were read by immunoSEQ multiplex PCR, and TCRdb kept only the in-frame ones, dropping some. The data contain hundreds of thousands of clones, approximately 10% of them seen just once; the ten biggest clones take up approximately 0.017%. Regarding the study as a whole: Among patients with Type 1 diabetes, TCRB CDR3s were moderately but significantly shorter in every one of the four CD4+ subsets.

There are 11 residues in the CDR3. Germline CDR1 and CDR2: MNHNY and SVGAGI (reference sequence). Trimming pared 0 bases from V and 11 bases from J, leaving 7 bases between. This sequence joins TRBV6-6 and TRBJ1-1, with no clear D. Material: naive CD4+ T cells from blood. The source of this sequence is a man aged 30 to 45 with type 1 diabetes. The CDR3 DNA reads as TGTGCCAGCAGTTACTCGATCGGTGCTTTCTTT. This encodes CASSYSIGAFF.